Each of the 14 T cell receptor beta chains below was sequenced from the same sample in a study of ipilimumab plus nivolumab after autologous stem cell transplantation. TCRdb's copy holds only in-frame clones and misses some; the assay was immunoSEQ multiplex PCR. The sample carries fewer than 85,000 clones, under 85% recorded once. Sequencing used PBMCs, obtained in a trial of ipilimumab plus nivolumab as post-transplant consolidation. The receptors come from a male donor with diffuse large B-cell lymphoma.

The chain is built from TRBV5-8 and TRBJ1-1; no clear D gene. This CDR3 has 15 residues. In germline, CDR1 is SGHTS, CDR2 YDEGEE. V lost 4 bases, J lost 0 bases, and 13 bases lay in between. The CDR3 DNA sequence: TGTGCCAGCAGCCCTCGTGGCAGTTTGAACACTGAAGCTTTCTTT. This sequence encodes CASSPRGSLNTEAFF.

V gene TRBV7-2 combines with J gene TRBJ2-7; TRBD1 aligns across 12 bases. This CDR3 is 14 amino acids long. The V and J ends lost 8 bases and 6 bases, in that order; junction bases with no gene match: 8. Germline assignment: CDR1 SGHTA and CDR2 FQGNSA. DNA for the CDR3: TGTGCCAGCGGGGGACAGGGGGCCTCTCTCGAGCAGTACTTC. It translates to CASGGQGASLEQYF.

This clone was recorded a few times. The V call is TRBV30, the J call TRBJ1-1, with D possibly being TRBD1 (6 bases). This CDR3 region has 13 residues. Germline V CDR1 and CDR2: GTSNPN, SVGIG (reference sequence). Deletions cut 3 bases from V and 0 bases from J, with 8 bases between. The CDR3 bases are TGTGCCTGGAGGAGACAGGTGAACACTGAAGCTTTCTTT. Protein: CAWRRQVNTEAFF.

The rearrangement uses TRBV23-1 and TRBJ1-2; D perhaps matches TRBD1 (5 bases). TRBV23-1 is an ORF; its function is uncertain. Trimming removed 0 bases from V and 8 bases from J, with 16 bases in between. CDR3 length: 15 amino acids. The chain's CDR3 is CASSQSRGLNDGYTF. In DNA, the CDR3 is TGCGCCAGCAGTCAATCGCGGGGCCTGAACGACGGCTACACCTTC.

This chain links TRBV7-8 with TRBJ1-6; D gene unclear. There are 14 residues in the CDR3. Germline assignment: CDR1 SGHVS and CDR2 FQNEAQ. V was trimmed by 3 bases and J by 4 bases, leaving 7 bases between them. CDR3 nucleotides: TGTGCCAGCAGCTTGAGCACTTATAATTCACCCCTCCACTTT. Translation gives CASSLSTYNSPLHF. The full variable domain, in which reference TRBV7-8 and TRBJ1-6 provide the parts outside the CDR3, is GAGVSQSPRYKVAKRGQDVALRCDPISGHVSLFWYQQALGQGPEFLTYFQNEAQLDKSGLPSDRFFAERPEGSVSTLKIQRTQQEDSAVYLCASSLSTYNSPLHFGNGTRLTVT.

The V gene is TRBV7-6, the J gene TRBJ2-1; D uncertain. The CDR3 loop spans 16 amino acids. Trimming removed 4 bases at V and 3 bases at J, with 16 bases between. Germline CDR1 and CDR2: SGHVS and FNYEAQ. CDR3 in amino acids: CASSSKGWHIYNEQFF. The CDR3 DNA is TGTGCCAGCAGCTCCAAAGGCTGGCATATCTACAATGAGCAGTTCTTC.

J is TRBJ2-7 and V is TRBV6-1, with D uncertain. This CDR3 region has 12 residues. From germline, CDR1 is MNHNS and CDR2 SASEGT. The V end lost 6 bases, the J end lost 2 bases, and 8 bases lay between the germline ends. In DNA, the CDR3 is TGTGCCAGCAGGGGGTCCCCCTACGAGCAGTACTTC. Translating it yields CASRGSPYEQYF.

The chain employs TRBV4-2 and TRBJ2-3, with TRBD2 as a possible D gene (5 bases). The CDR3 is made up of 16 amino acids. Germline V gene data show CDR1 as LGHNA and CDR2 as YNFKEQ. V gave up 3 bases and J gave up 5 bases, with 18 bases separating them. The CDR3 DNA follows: TGTGCCAGCAGCCATTCCCCGGGATCGGAGATAGATACGCAGTATTTT. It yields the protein CASSHSPGSEIDTQYF.

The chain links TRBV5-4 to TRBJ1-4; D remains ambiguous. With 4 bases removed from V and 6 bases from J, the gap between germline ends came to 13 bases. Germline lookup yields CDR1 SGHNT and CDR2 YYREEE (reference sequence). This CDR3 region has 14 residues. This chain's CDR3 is CASSEGIVDEKLFF. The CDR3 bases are TGTGCCAGCAGCGAAGGGATAGTGGATGAAAAACTGTTTTTT.

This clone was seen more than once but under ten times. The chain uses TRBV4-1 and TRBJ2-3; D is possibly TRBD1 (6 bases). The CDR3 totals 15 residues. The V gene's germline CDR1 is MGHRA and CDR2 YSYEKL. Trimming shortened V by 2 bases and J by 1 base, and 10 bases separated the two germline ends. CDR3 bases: TGCGCCAGCAGCCAACAGGCAGGGGGCACAGATACGCAGTATTTT. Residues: CASSQQAGGTDTQYF.

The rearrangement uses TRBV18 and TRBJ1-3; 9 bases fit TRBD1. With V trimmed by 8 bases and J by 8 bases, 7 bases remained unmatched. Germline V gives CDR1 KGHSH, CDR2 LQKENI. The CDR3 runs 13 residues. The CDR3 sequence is CASHRDRGDTIYF. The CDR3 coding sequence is TGTGCCAGCCACCGCGACAGGGGGGACACCATATATTTT.

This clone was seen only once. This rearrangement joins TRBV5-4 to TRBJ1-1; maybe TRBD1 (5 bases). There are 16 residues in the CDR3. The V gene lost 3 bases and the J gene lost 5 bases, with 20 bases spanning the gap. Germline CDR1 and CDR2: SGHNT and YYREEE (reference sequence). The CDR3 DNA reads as TGTGCCAGCAGCTCCGGACTGACCGGCGGGGGAACTGAAGCTTTCTTT. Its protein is CASSSGLTGGGTEAFF.

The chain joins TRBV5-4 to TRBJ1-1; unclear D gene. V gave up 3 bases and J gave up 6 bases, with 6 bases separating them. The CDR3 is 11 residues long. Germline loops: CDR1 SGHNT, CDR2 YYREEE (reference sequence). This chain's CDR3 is CASSSRAEAFF. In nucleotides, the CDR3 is TGTGCCAGCAGCTCCCGCGCTGAAGCTTTCTTT.

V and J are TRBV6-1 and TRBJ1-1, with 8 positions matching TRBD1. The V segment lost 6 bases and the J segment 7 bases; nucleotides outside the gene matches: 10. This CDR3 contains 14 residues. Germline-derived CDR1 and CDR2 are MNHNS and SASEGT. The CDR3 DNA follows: TGTGCCAGCAGCGGACAGGGAAGGGGAGGTGAAGCTTTCTTT. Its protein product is CASSGQGRGGEAFF.